The 3 T cell receptor beta chains given below trace back to one sample, sequenced in a study of cytomegalovirus exposure and HLA in healthy donors. TCRdb keeps only in-frame clones here, not all; method: immunoSEQ multiplex PCR. The data contain over 75,000 clones, roughly 90% of them seen just once; the ten biggest clones take up 2% to 2.5%. Source material: PBMCs. The receptors stem from a man in his thirties or forties in good health and CMV-seronegative.

The rearrangement links TRBV15 to TRBJ1-5; D not certain. The germline V and J ends were trimmed by 0 bases and 5 bases, with 5 bases remaining between them. This CDR3 comprises 13 residues. Germline values: CDR1 LNHNV, CDR2 YYDKDF (reference sequence). Written as DNA, the CDR3 is TGTGCCACCAGCAGAGATGGAGATCAGCCCCAGCATTTT. It codes for CATSRDGDQPQHF.

The V call is TRBV10-1, the J call TRBJ2-5; 13 bases are a match to TRBD2. The end of the DNA is better explained by TRBJ2-7, so the J call may be wrong. This CDR3 comprises 14 residues. Per the germline V gene, CDR1 is WNHNN and CDR2 is SYGVQD (reference sequence). The CDR3 nucleotides are TGCGCCAGCAGTCGGACTAGCGGGAGCCACGAGCAGTACTTC. The encoded protein is CASSRTSGSHEQYF.

In DNA, the CDR3 is TGTGCCAGCAGCTTAGTCGGGTCCTATAGCAATCAGCCCCAGCATTTT. This codes for CASSLVGSYSNQPQHF. The rearrangement joins TRBV11-2 to TRBJ1-5, with D hard to call. This CDR3 region has 16 residues. Trimming pared 1 base from V and 0 bases from J, leaving 10 bases between. Germline V gene data show CDR1 as SGHAT and CDR2 as FQNNGV.